Listed below are T cell receptor beta chains from one sample, sequenced in a study of T cell repertoires in cytomegalovirus infection. Their target antigens are unknown. MiXCR, run by TCRdb on the reads, gives a single entry per CDR3 protein. This repertoire shows about 920,000 distinct CDR3 sequences, approximately 33% found once; its top ten account for over 10%. The sequencing here drew on cultured CD8+ T cells from PBMCs, taken from culture after CMV antigen stimulation. The receptors were sampled from a human donor in good health (CMV status not recorded). Some clones in this sample may be carry-over from other donors' samples. Each CDR3 is given with its conserved first and last residue. D genes are given only for firm matches. Some rows have no size entry. The others give once, few or many, or a class for an expanded clone.

>NA|TRBJ1-1|TRBV7-6|few
TGTGCCAGCAGCCCTCAGCACAGGGTTATGAACACTGAAGCTTTCTTT
CASSPQHRVMNTEAFF
>TRBD1|TRBJ1-1|TRBV6-1|NA
TGTGCCACCAGATGGACAGGGAGGAAGACTGAAGCTTTCTTT
CATRWTGRKTEAFF
>NA|TRBJ1-2|TRBV7-2|many
TGTGCCAGCAGGTTAAATAACTATGGCTACACCTTC
CASRLNNYGYTF
>TRBD1|TRBJ2-7|TRBV12-3/TRBV12-4|NA
TGTGCCAGCAGTCCCGGGGACAGGGGCTTTCGGGACGAGCAGTACTTC
CASSPGDRGFRDEQYF
>TRBD1|TRBJ2-5|TRBV20-1|few
TGCAGTGCAGACAGGGGGCGTAGGGAGACCCAGTACTTC
CSADRGRRETQYF
>NA|TRBJ2-7|TRBV6-6|few
TGTGCCAGCAGTTACTCCCTAGAGCAGTACTTC
CASSYSLEQYF
>NA|TRBJ1-6|TRBV4-2|NA
TGTGCCAGCAGCCAAGATAGCGGGAGCTCCTATAATTCACCCCTCCACTTT
CASSQDSGSSYNSPLHF
>NA|TRBJ1-4|TRBV7-9|few
TGTGCCAGCGCAACTCCTGCAACTAATGAAAAACTGTTTTTT
CASATPATNEKLFF
>TRBD1|TRBJ2-1|TRBV11-3|NA
TGTGCCAGCAGGGGGCCGGGACAGGGGGCTGTTTTGGACCTCGGTGAGCAGTTCTTC
CASRGPGQGAVLDLGEQFF
>NA|TRBJ2-2|TRBV6-5|NA
TGTGCCAGCAGTTACTCGAACTCGAACACCGGGGAGCTGTTTTTT
CASSYSNSNTGELFF
>TRBD1|TRBJ1-4|TRBV7-4|NA
TGTGCCAGCAGCGGACGGGACAGGGAGGTGACAAAACTGTTTTTT
CASSGRDREVTKLFF
>NA|TRBJ1-5|TRBV27|NA
TGTGCCAGCAGTCCACGGGGAATCCTTCTTTATAGCAATCAGCCCCAGCATTTT
CASSPRGILLYSNQPQHF
>NA|TRBJ2-7|TRBV12-5|few
TGTGCTAGTGGTTTGGTACAAGGATACTCCTACGAGCAGTACTTC
CASGLVQGYSYEQYF
>NA|TRBJ1-5|TRBV9|NA
TGTGCCAGCAGCGTAAAAGGCAGGGTTAGCAATCAGCCCCAGCATTTT
CASSVKGRVSNQPQHF
>NA|TRBJ2-7|TRBV5-5|few
TGTGCCAGCAGCTTAGGACAGTGGGGTGGCGAGCAGTACTTC
CASSLGQWGGEQYF
>NA|TRBJ1-2|TRBV15|NA
TGTGCCACCAGCAGAGATAGGGGGATCGGCTATGGCTACACCTTC
CATSRDRGIGYGYTF
>NA|TRBJ1-5|TRBV7-9|many
TGTGCCAGCAGCTTAGTCAATGGACAGTATAGCAATCAGCCCCAGCATTTT
CASSLVNGQYSNQPQHF